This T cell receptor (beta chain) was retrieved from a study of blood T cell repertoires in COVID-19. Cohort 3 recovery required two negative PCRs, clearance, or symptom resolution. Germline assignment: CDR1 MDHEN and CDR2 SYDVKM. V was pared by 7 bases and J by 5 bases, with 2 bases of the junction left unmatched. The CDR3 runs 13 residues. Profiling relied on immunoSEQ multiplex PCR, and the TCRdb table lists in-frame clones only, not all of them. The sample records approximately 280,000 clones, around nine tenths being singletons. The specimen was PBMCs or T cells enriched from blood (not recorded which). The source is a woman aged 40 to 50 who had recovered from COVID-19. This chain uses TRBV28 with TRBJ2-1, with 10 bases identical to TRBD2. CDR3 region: CASTGLADNEQFF. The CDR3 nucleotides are TGTGCCAGCACCGGACTAGCGGACAATGAGCAGTTCTTC.